The 4 T cell receptor beta chains below all came from one sample that was sequenced in a study of identical twins. TCRdb itself ran the 5' RACE reads through MiXCR, one entry per CDR3 protein. Here the sample spans some 460,000 distinct CDR3 sequences, 13% to 15% being singletons. These data were also reused for a study on yellow fever vaccine responses in identical twins.

The sequenced sample was CD4+ T cells sorted from blood. The receptors were sampled from a young woman in good health.

This rearrangement joins TRBV7-2 to TRBJ2-3; D not resolved. CDR3 length: 14 amino acids. Germline values: CDR1 SGHTA, CDR2 FQGNSA. Trimming stripped 3 bases from V and 3 bases from J, with 10 bases between. The CDR3 sequence: CASSLVTTTDTQYF. The CDR3 DNA reads as TGTGCCAGCAGCTTGGTTACGACAACAGATACGCAGTATTTT.

This clonotype was counted only a few times. The chain employs TRBV9 and TRBJ2-2; 7 positions match TRBD1. CDR1 SGDLS and CDR2 YYNGEE come from the germline V gene. The CDR3 loop spans 14 amino acids. V shed 4 bases, J shed 5 bases, and the junction held 5 bases outside the gene matches. The CDR3 region is CASSPQTGTGELFF. The CDR3 DNA reads as TGTGCCAGCAGCCCACAGACAGGGACCGGGGAGCTGTTTTTT.

The chain has TRBV30 and TRBJ2-2, with D possibly matching TRBD1 (5 bases). The CDR3 sequence is 14 residues long. Germline lookup yields CDR1 GTSNPN and CDR2 SVGIG (reference sequence). The V end was cut by 3 bases, the J end by 3 bases, with 11 bases between. The CDR3 reads CAWSRTGYTGELFF. The CDR3, as DNA: TGTGCCTGGAGCCGCACAGGATACACCGGGGAGCTGTTTTTT. Looking up the rest from reference TRBV30 and TRBJ2-2 gives the full variable domain: SQTIHQWPATLVQPVGSPLSLECTVEGTSNPNLYWYRQAAGRGLQLLFYSVGIGQISSEVPQNLSASRPQDRQFILSSKKLLLSDSGFYLCAWSRTGYTGELFFGEGSRLTVL.

The rearrangement links TRBV9 to TRBJ1-2; unclear D gene. CDR1 is SGDLS, CDR2 YYNGEE, per germline. There are 14 residues in the CDR3. V lost 3 bases to trimming and J lost 4 bases, with 13 bases between them. The CDR3 spells CASSGAEGPYGYTF. CDR3 in DNA: TGTGCCAGCAGCGGAGCAGAAGGACCCTATGGCTACACCTTC.